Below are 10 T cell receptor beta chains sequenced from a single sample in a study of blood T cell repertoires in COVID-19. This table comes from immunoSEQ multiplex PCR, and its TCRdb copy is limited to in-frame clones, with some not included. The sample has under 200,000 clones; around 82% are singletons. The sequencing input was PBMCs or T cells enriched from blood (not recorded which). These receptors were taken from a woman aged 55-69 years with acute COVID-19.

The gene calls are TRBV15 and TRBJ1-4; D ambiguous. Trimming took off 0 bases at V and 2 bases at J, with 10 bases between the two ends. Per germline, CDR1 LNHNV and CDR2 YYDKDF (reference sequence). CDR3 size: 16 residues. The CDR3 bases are TGTGCCACCAGCAGAGATCCGGGTTCGACTAATGAAAAACTGTTTTTT. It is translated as CATSRDPGSTNEKLFF. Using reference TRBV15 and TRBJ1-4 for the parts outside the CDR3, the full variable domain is DAMVIQNPRYQVTQFGKPVTLSCSQTLNHNVMYWYQQKSSQAPKLLFHYYDKDFNNEADTPDNFQSRRPNTSFCFLDIRSPGLGDTAMYLCATSRDPGSTNEKLFFGSGTQLSVL.

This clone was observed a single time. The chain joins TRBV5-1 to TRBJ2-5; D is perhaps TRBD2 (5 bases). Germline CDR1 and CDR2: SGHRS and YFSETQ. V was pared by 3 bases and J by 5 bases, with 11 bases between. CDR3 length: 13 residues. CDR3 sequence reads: CASSYTRRETQYF. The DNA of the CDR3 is TGCGCCAGCAGCTACACTAGGAGGGAGACCCAGTACTTC. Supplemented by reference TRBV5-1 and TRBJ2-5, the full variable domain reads KAGVTQTPRYLIKTRGQQVTLSCSPISGHRSVSWYQQTPGQGLQFLFEYFSETQRNKGNFPGRFSGRQFSNSRSEMNVSTLELGDSALYLCASSYTRRETQYFGPGTRLLVL.

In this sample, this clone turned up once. CDR3 bases: TGTGCCAGCAGTTACGTGACAGGGAGAGGGGGCTACACCTTC. Translated, it gives CASSYVTGRGGYTF. The gene calls are TRBV6-5 and TRBJ1-2, with 7 bases identical to TRBD1. The CDR3 is 14 residues long. Trimming took 2 bases from V and 8 from J; bases not matched to a gene: 8. The germline V gene has CDR1 MNHEY and CDR2 SVGAGI.

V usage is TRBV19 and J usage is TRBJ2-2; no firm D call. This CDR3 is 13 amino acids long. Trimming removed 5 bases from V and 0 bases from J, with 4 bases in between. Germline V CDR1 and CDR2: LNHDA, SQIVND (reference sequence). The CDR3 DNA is TGTGCCAGTAGTGACTCGAACACCGGGGAGCTGTTTTTT. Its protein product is CASSDSNTGELFF. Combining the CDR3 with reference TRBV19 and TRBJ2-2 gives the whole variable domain DGGITQSPKYLFRKEGQNVTLSCEQNLNHDAMYWYRQDPGQGLRLIYYSQIVNDFQKGDIAEGYSVSREKKESFPLTVTSAQKNPTAFYLCASSDSNTGELFFGEGSRLTVL.

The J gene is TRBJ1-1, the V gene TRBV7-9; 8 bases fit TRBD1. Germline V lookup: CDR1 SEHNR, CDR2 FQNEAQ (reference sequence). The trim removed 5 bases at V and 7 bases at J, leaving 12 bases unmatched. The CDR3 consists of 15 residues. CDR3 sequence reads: CASSPGGRVFGEAFF. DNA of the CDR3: TGTGCCAGCAGCCCAGGGGGCAGGGTGTTCGGTGAAGCTTTCTTT.

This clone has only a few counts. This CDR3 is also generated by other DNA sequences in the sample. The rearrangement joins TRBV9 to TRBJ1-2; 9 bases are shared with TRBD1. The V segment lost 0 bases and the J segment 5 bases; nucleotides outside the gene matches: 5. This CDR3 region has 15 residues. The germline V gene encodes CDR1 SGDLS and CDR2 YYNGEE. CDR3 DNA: TGTGCCAGCAGCGTAGCGGACAGGGGCGGATATGGCTACACCTTC. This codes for CASSVADRGGYGYTF.

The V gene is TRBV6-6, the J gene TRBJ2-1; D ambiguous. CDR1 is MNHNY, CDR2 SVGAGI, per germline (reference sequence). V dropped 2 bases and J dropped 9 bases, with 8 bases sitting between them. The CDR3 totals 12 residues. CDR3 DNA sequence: TGTGCCAGCAGTTACCGAGAAAGTGAGCAGTTCTTC. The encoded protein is CASSYRESEQFF.

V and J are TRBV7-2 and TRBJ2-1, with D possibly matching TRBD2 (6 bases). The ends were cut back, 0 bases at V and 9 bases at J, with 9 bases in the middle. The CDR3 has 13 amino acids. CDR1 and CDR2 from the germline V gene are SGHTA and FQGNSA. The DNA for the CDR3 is TGTGCCAGCAGCTTAGCGTTGGAGGGTGAGCAGTTCTTC. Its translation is CASSLALEGEQFF. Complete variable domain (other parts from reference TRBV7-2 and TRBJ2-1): GAGVSQSPSNKVTEKGKDVELRCDPISGHTALYWYRQSLGQGLEFLIYFQGNSAPDKSGLPSDRFSAERTGGSVSTLTIQRTQQEDSAVYLCASSLALEGEQFFGPGTRLTVL.

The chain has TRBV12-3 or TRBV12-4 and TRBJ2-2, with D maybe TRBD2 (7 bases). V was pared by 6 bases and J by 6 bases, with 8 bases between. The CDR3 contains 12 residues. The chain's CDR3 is CASRGGPGELFF. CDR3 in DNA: TGTGCCAGCAGGGGGGGGCCCGGGGAGCTGTTTTTT.

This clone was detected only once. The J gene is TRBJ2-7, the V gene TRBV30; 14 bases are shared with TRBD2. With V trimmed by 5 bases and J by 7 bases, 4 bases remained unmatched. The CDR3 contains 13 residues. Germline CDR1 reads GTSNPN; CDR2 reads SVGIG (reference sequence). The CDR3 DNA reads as TGTGCCTGGTCGGGACTAGCGGGAGTTGAGCAGTACTTC. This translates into CAWSGLAGVEQYF.